Below are 32 T cell receptor beta chains sequenced from a single sample in a study of blood T cell repertoires in COVID-19. TCRdb's table, derived via immunoSEQ multiplex PCR, lists solely in-frame clones and lacks some. The sample has around 28,000 clones, roughly 87% seen once. Input material: peripheral blood. All receptors derive from a human donor in a cohort sampled during active COVID-19.

This clone has only one observation. The chain has TRBV27 and TRBJ2-2; 10 positions match TRBD1. The CDR3 covers 16 residues. Germline CDR1 MNHEY, CDR2 SMNVEV (reference sequence). The J segment lost 4 bases and the V segment lost 2 bases, leaving 4 bases of the junction unmatched. CDR3 sequence: CASSLRGQGRTGELFF. The CDR3 DNA reads TGTGCCAGCAGTTTACGGGGACAGGGGCGCACCGGGGAGCTGTTTTTT.

This rearrangement joins TRBV9 to TRBJ2-1; 8 nucleotides match TRBD2. The germline gives CDR1 SGDLS, CDR2 YYNGEE. The CDR3 extends over 17 amino acids. V gave up 3 bases and J gave up 6 bases; unmatched junction bases: 14. CDR3 in DNA: TGTGCCAGCAGCGCCCAGCGGAGGTCGGGGACTAGCAATGAGCAGTTCTTC. Its protein product is CASSAQRRSGTSNEQFF. Supplemented by reference TRBV9 and TRBJ2-1, the full variable domain reads DSGVTQTPKHLITATGQRVTLRCSPRSGDLSVYWYQQSLDQGLQFLIQYYNGEERAKGNILERFSAQQFPDLHSELNLSSLELGDSALYFCASSAQRRSGTSNEQFFGPGTRLTVL.

The chain recombines TRBV7-3 with TRBJ2-1, with 13 bases matching TRBD2. The germline V gene has CDR1 SGHTA and CDR2 FQGTGA. J gave up 2 bases and V 5 bases, and 12 bases lay outside the gene matches. The CDR3 is made up of 19 amino acids. CDR3 residues: CASSPRPGTSGAPYNEQFF. The CDR3 DNA is TGTGCCAGCAGCCCCCGTCCCGGGACTAGCGGGGCCCCCTACAATGAGCAGTTCTTC.

The chain joins TRBV7-2 to TRBJ2-7; TRBD1 matches at 10 bases. The germline CDR1 and CDR2 sequences are SGHTA and FQGNSA. This CDR3 has 13 residues. The J segment lost 7 bases and the V segment lost 5 bases, leaving 5 bases of the junction unmatched. The CDR3 region is CASSRDRGSEQYF. Here the CDR3 DNA reads TGTGCCAGCAGCAGGGACAGGGGATCTGAGCAGTACTTC.

Details on this clone: This sample includes further DNA sequences coding for the same CDR3. The rearrangement links TRBV9 to TRBJ1-1; no firm D call. The V and J ends lost 2 bases and 5 bases respectively, with 10 bases between them. Germline V CDR1 and CDR2: SGDLS, YYNGEE. CDR3 length: 13 residues. The CDR3 nucleotides read TGTGCCAGCAGCGTGGAGGGAGGGACTGAAGCTTTCTTT. Its translation: CASSVEGGTEAFF.

The chain is built from TRBV29-1 and TRBJ2-5; 9 positions agree with TRBD1. Germline V gene data show CDR1 as SQVTM and CDR2 as ANQGSEA. The CDR3 has 14 residues. The ends lost 1 base at V and 4 bases at J; junction bases unmatched: 4. CDR3 sequence: CSVEGQGEGETQYF. The CDR3 nucleotides are TGCAGCGTTGAAGGACAGGGGGAGGGAGAGACCCAGTACTTC.

The V gene is TRBV5-1, the J gene TRBJ1-1, with a weak D call TRBD1 (5 bases). There are 15 residues in the CDR3. Germline V gene sequence: CDR1 SGHRS, CDR2 YFSETQ. V was cut by 7 bases and J by 1 base, with 17 bases left in between. CDR3 in DNA: TGCGCCAGCCGCCTAGGTCAGGGAAAGAACACTGAAGCTTTCTTT. It specifies CASRLGQGKNTEAFF.

This chain joins TRBV6-1 and TRBJ1-2; D is perhaps TRBD1 (5 bases). With 0 bases removed from V and 4 bases from J, the gap between germline ends came to 9 bases. The CDR3 is made up of 14 amino acids. Germline loops: CDR1 MNHNS, CDR2 SASEGT. Here the CDR3 reads CASSEAGGSYGYTF. In DNA form, the CDR3 reads TGTGCCAGCAGTGAAGCTGGGGGGTCCTATGGCTACACCTTC.

This rearrangement joins TRBV11-2 to TRBJ2-3; 10 bases fit TRBD2. The CDR3 totals 18 residues. Germline CDR1 is SGHAT and CDR2 is FQNNGV. J lost 3 bases, V lost 1 base, and 10 bases had no gene match. The CDR3 here is CASSLGSGGAGRTDTQYF. In DNA form, the CDR3 reads TGTGCCAGCAGCTTAGGGAGCGGGGGGGCCGGGAGGACAGATACGCAGTATTTT. Combining the CDR3 with reference TRBV11-2 and TRBJ2-3 gives the whole variable domain EAGVAQSPRYKIIEKRQSVAFWCNPISGHATLYWYQQILGQGPKLLIQFQNNGVVDDSQLPKDRFSAERLKGVDSTLKIQPAKLEDSAVYLCASSLGSGGAGRTDTQYFGPGTRLTVL.

This clone has only one observation. The gene calls are TRBV4-2 and TRBJ2-5; 11 bases fit TRBD2. V lost 0 bases, J lost 5 bases, and 11 bases stayed unmatched. Germline lookup yields CDR1 LGHNA and CDR2 YNFKEQ. The CDR3 is made up of 18 amino acids. The CDR3 sequence is CASSQETSGGGRGETQYF. CDR3 nucleotides: TGTGCCAGCAGCCAAGAAACTAGCGGGGGTGGTCGGGGGGAGACCCAGTACTTC.

The chain employs TRBV2 and TRBJ2-3; 8 bases are shared with TRBD2. V was clipped by 6 bases and J by 2 bases; unmatched bases: 4. CDR3 length equals 14 residues. Germline CDR1 and CDR2: SNHLY and FYNNEI. The CDR3 sequence is CASSPGGVTDTQYF. The CDR3 nucleotides read TGTGCCAGCAGCCCGGGGGGGGTCACAGATACGCAGTATTTT. Complete variable domain (other parts from reference TRBV2 and TRBJ2-3): EPEVTQTPSHQVTQMGQEVILRCVPISNHLYFYWYRQILGQKVEFLVSFYNNEISEKSEIFDDQFSVERPDGSNFTLKIRSTKLEDSAMYFCASSPGGVTDTQYFGPGTRLTVL.

This clone was detected a few times. The chain carries TRBV28 and TRBJ2-7, with 7 positions matching TRBD2. Germline lookup yields CDR1 MDHEN and CDR2 SYDVKM. Germline trimming cut 4 bases from V and 6 bases from J; bases unmatched to any gene: 15. CDR3 length: 16 amino acids. The CDR3, as DNA: TGTGCCAGCAGTTCCCCTAGCCGGGAGGCCCTAGGCGAGCAGTACTTC. Translated, it gives CASSSPSREALGEQYF.

The rearrangement links TRBV2 to TRBJ2-4, with 7 bases that match TRBD2. The CDR3 runs to 13 residues. Trimming took 8 bases from V and 6 from J; bases not matched to a gene: 7. Germline lookup yields CDR1 SNHLY and CDR2 FYNNEI. The CDR3 region is CASRRGVSNIQYF. In DNA form, the CDR3 reads TGTGCCAGCCGCCGGGGGGTCTCAAACATTCAGTACTTC.

CDR3 nucleotides: TGTGCCAGCAGCGTTCGGGAGCGCCCCAACACCGGGGAGCTGTTTTTT. Encoded protein: CASSVRERPNTGELFF. The genes are TRBV9 and TRBJ2-2; D is perhaps TRBD2 (6 bases). Between the trimmed V and J ends, which lost 2 bases and 2 bases, there was a span of 13 bases. This CDR3 has 16 amino acids. The germline gives CDR1 SGDLS, CDR2 YYNGEE.

The chain uses TRBV5-1 and TRBJ1-3, with D possibly being TRBD1 (6 bases). The CDR3 has 16 amino acids. V was trimmed by 2 bases and J by 2 bases, leaving 14 bases between them. Germline values: CDR1 SGHRS, CDR2 YFSETQ. The CDR3 is CASSFTGTLPGNTIYF. In DNA, the CDR3 is TGCGCCAGCAGCTTCACCGGGACACTCCCTGGAAACACCATATATTTT.

This chain links TRBV5-3 with TRBJ2-7, with 9 bases lining up with TRBD2. TRBV5-3 counts as an open reading frame of uncertain function. The CDR3 has 14 amino acids. J lost 6 bases, V lost 3 bases, and 7 bases had no gene match. This CDR3 is CARSSLGLACEQYF. CDR3 sequence (DNA): TGTGCCAGAAGCTCGTTGGGACTAGCCTGCGAGCAGTACTTC.

The chain joins TRBV29-1 to TRBJ2-7; a possible D gene is TRBD1 (6 bases). The germline V and J ends were trimmed by 4 bases and 4 bases, with 11 bases remaining between them. CDR1 is SQVTM and CDR2 is ANQGSEA in the germline V gene. The CDR3 sequence is 12 residues long. CDR3 residues: CSVGTEFYEQYF. DNA of the CDR3: TGCAGCGTTGGGACAGAGTTTTACGAGCAGTACTTC.

The chain has TRBV25-1 and TRBJ2-7; possible D gene TRBD1, 6 bases. This CDR3 has 15 amino acids. CDR1 and CDR2 (germline): MGHDK, SYGVNS. V shed 2 bases and J shed 2 bases, with 13 bases lying between them. The chain's CDR3 is CASSETTGQTYEQYF. The CDR3 nucleotides read TGTGCCAGCAGTGAAACTACAGGACAGACCTACGAGCAGTACTTC.

In DNA form, the CDR3 reads TGTGCCAGCAATCGCGGGGTGGCCTACGAGCAGTACTTC. Amino acid sequence: CASNRGVAYEQYF. This chain uses TRBV28 with TRBJ2-7; TRBD2 might be the D (6 bases). Germline CDR1 MDHEN, CDR2 SYDVKM. The CDR3 covers 13 residues. Trimming pared 7 bases from V and 2 bases from J, leaving 12 bases between.

V gene TRBV29-1 combines with J gene TRBJ1-2, with 9 positions matching TRBD1. This CDR3 comprises 12 residues. Germline lookup yields CDR1 SQVTM and CDR2 ANQGSEA. V lost 7 bases, J lost 3 bases, and 3 bases stayed unmatched. The CDR3 nucleotides are TGCAGCGCCCGGACAGGGGACTATGGCTACACCTTC. It yields the protein CSARTGDYGYTF. Full variable domain (missing parts from reference TRBV29-1 and TRBJ1-2): SAVISQKPSRDICQRGTSLTIQCQVDSQVTMMFWYRQQPGQSLTLIATANQGSEATYESGFVIDKFPISRPNLTFSTLTVSNMSPEDSSIYLCSARTGDYGYTFGSGTRLTVV.

The chain uses TRBV7-6 and TRBJ2-7; 8 bases agree with TRBD1. The CDR3 totals 14 residues. Losses at the gene ends were 3 bases for V and 0 bases for J; bases not matched to a gene: 1. CDR1 is SGHVS and CDR2 is FNYEAQ in the germline V gene. The CDR3 spells CASSFQGASYEQYF. The DNA for the CDR3 is TGTGCCAGCAGCTTCCAGGGGGCCTCCTACGAGCAGTACTTC.

This clone was recorded a few times. This chain links TRBV5-1 with TRBJ1-4; tentatively, D is TRBD1 (6 bases). The V end lost 3 bases, the J end lost 7 bases, and 10 bases lay between the germline ends. Germline CDR1 reads SGHRS; CDR2 reads YFSETQ. The CDR3 loop spans 13 amino acids. The CDR3 is CASSSTQGEKLFF. The CDR3 DNA sequence: TGCGCCAGCAGCTCCACACAGGGTGAAAAACTGTTTTTT.

The V call is TRBV4-1, the J call TRBJ1-2; D is uncertain. Trimming took off 0 bases at V and 12 bases at J, with 14 bases between the two ends. The CDR3 runs to 13 residues. Germline V gives CDR1 MGHRA, CDR2 YSYEKL. This CDR3 is CASSQEPGIGDTF. The CDR3 region has the DNA TGCGCCAGCAGCCAAGAGCCGGGGATCGGAGACACCTTC.

The V gene is TRBV7-9, the J gene TRBJ1-2, with D possibly matching TRBD1 (5 bases). CDR1 and CDR2 from the germline V gene are SEHNR and FQNEAQ (reference sequence). The CDR3 has 13 amino acids. V lost 4 bases and J lost 8, with 14 bases in between. CDR3 protein: CASSSDSAGGYTF. The CDR3 bases are TGTGCCAGCAGCTCTGATTCGGCAGGGGGCTACACCTTC.

The CDR3: CASPRGTSGRRTTGELFF. Written as DNA, the CDR3 is TGTGCCAGTCCGAGGGGGACTAGCGGGAGACGGACCACCGGGGAGCTGTTTTTT. The V and J genes are TRBV19 and TRBJ2-2; 14 nucleotides align to TRBD2. The CDR3 has 18 amino acids. In germline, CDR1 is LNHDA, CDR2 SQIVND (reference sequence). The V and J ends lost 8 bases and 4 bases, in that order; junction bases with no gene match: 12.

The chain links TRBV2 to TRBJ2-5, with a possible D match to TRBD2 (5 bases). The CDR3 covers 15 residues. Germline CDR1 SNHLY, CDR2 FYNNEI. The V end was cut by 1 base, the J end by 4 bases, with 13 bases between. DNA of the CDR3: TGTGCCAGCAGTGAAGTAAACCGCGGGTCAGAGACCCAGTACTTC. This gives the protein CASSEVNRGSETQYF.

The chain links TRBV6-5 to TRBJ1-5, with TRBD1 identical over 11 bases. CDR1 and CDR2 from the germline V gene are MNHEY and SVGAGI. Unmatched junction bases numbered 7, after V lost 7 bases and J lost 8 bases. The CDR3 covers 14 residues. The CDR3 loop is CASNGQGAIEPQHF. The CDR3, as DNA: TGTGCCAGCAACGGACAGGGGGCGATTGAGCCCCAGCATTTT.

V gene TRBV5-1 combines with J gene TRBJ1-2; 9 positions match TRBD1. The J segment lost 6 bases and the V segment lost 4 bases, leaving 4 bases of the junction unmatched. The CDR3 extends over 13 amino acids. Per the germline V gene, CDR1 is SGHRS and CDR2 is YFSETQ. The CDR3 nucleotides are TGCGCCAGCAGCCGACAGGGGGTAGATGGCTACACCTTC. Amino acids: CASSRQGVDGYTF.

The J gene is TRBJ2-2, the V gene TRBV27; TRBD2 might be the D (5 bases). Germline-derived CDR1 and CDR2 are MNHEY and SMNVEV (reference sequence). This CDR3 contains 15 residues. V lost 6 bases to trimming and J lost 3 bases, with 14 bases between them. CDR3 DNA: TGTGCCAGCAGGCCACGGACTGTTTACACCGGGGAGCTGTTTTTT. Its protein product is CASRPRTVYTGELFF.

This chain links TRBV6-6 with TRBJ1-5, with TRBD1 identical over 7 bases. Per the germline V gene, CDR1 is MNHNY and CDR2 is SVGAGI (reference sequence). Trimming removed 6 bases from V and 0 bases from J; junction bases left unmatched: 5. The CDR3 has 15 amino acids. The CDR3 coding sequence is TGTGCCAGCAGCCGGGGACAGACTAGCAATCAGCCCCAGCATTTT. This sequence encodes CASSRGQTSNQPQHF.

The chain employs TRBV10-2 and TRBJ1-2; tentative D call: TRBD1 (6 bases). Trimming cost V 6 bases and J 4 bases, with 12 bases left between them. Per germline, CDR1 WSHSY and CDR2 SAAADI. This CDR3 is built from 13 residues. DNA of the CDR3: TGCGCCAGCAGCCCCACAGGGTCCTATGGCTACACCTTC. Translating gives CASSPTGSYGYTF.

This chain connects TRBV5-1 to TRBJ2-5; weak D call: TRBD2 (6 bases). The V gene lost 3 bases and the J gene lost 4 bases, with 10 bases spanning the gap. CDR1 is SGHRS and CDR2 is YFSETQ in the germline V gene. The CDR3 loop spans 13 amino acids. CDR3 protein: CASSSSGVETQYF. The CDR3, as DNA: TGCGCCAGCAGCTCATCGGGGGTAGAGACCCAGTACTTC.